Listed here are 31 T cell receptor beta chains from one sample, sequenced in a study of blood T cell repertoires in COVID-19. The method was immunoSEQ multiplex PCR; TCRdb's version includes in-frame clones alone and lacks a portion of them. The data hold 200,000 to 250,000 clones, with 86% observed a single time. The sequencing input was peripheral blood. These receptors came from a woman aged 25 to 39 who had recovered from COVID-19.

The J gene is TRBJ2-3, the V gene TRBV5-1; the D gene is possibly TRBD1 (6 bases). The ends were cut back, 1 base at V and 0 bases at J, with 9 bases in the middle. CDR3 length equals 15 residues. Looked up from germline, CDR1 is SGHRS and CDR2 is YFSETQ. The CDR3 coding sequence is TGCGCCAGCAGCTTGAGTAGGGGGAGCACAGATACGCAGTATTTT. As protein: CASSLSRGSTDTQYF.

The chain uses TRBV5-6 and TRBJ2-1; TRBD2 matches 8 bases. Germline V CDR1 and CDR2: SGHDT, YYEEEE. The trim removed 4 bases at V and 6 bases at J, leaving 6 bases unmatched. The CDR3 length is 14 residues. The CDR3 protein is CASSLRGVGNEQFF. CDR3 nucleotide sequence: TGTGCCAGCAGCCTGCGGGGGGTTGGCAATGAGCAGTTCTTC.

The chain carries TRBV27 and TRBJ2-1; 8 bases match TRBD2. Germline values: CDR1 MNHEY, CDR2 SMNVEV (reference sequence). The CDR3 is 14 amino acids. The J segment lost 8 bases and the V segment lost 1 base, leaving 4 bases of the junction unmatched. The CDR3, as DNA: TGTGCCAGCAGTTTATACGGGGGGGCCGATGAGCAGTTCTTC. Translation: CASSLYGGADEQFF.

The CDR3: CASSLGQMNTEAFF. The CDR3 DNA sequence: TGTGCCAGCAGTCTGGGACAAATGAACACTGAAGCTTTCTTT. The chain has TRBV2 and TRBJ1-1; D might be TRBD1 (6 bases). The V gene lost 5 bases and the J gene lost 0 bases, with 10 bases spanning the gap. This CDR3 comprises 14 residues. Germline CDR1 is SNHLY and CDR2 is FYNNEI.

The chain uses TRBV7-2 and TRBJ2-3; D unclear. Germline lookup yields CDR1 SGHTA and CDR2 FQGNSA. The CDR3 has 13 amino acids. V was cut by 8 bases and J by 3 bases, with 12 bases left in between. CDR3 nucleotide sequence: TGTGCCAGCCTCCCGGGTCGAACAGATACGCAGTATTTT. This codes for CASLPGRTDTQYF.

V gene TRBV5-1 combines with J gene TRBJ2-3; possibly TRBD2 for D (5 bases). The CDR3 is made up of 16 amino acids. V was trimmed by 1 base and J by 3 bases, leaving 15 bases between them. The germline CDR1 and CDR2 sequences are SGHRS and YFSETQ. Here the CDR3 reads CASSLRASGKTDTQYF. For the CDR3, the DNA is TGCGCCAGCAGCTTGCGGGCATCGGGGAAGACAGATACGCAGTATTTT.

The V gene is TRBV9, the J gene TRBJ2-3, with 9 bases fitting TRBD2. CDR3 size: 16 residues. Germline CDR1 SGDLS, CDR2 YYNGEE. Trimming at V came to 2 bases and at J to 4 bases, leaving 8 bases not matched to a gene. The CDR3 nucleotides are TGTGCCAGCAGCGTGATGGCTAGCGGGGCTCCAGATACGCAGTATTTT. Translation gives CASSVMASGAPDTQYF.

The J gene is TRBJ2-5, the V gene TRBV30, with D tentatively TRBD2 (5 bases). Germline V gives CDR1 GTSNPN, CDR2 SVGIG (reference sequence). The germline V and J ends were trimmed by 2 bases and 2 bases, with 21 bases remaining between them. CDR3 length: 17 residues. The CDR3 protein is CAWSYLSRGRGQETQYF. CDR3 in DNA: TGTGCCTGGAGTTACCTTTCGCGAGGGAGAGGTCAAGAGACCCAGTACTTC.

The CDR3 DNA follows: TGTGCCAGCAGTTACCCCACTAGCGGGGGAGTGGTGACAGATACGCAGTATTTT. Protein: CASSYPTSGGVVTDTQYF. V is TRBV6-2 or TRBV6-3 and J is TRBJ2-3; TRBD2 matches 11 bases. The CDR3 sequence is 18 residues long. Germline CDR1 reads MNHEY; CDR2 reads SVGEGT. V was pared by 2 bases and J by 3 bases, with 10 bases of the junction left unmatched.

V gene TRBV11-2 combines with J gene TRBJ2-7, with 9 positions matching TRBD1. CDR3 length: 16 amino acids. V was clipped by 5 bases and J by 3 bases; unmatched bases: 11. The V gene's germline CDR1 is SGHAT and CDR2 FQNNGV. The CDR3 nucleotides are TGTGCCAGCAGCCCCCGGGGGACAGGGTCTATCTACGAGCAGTACTTC. Amino acid sequence: CASSPRGTGSIYEQYF.

J is TRBJ2-2 and V is TRBV11-2, with D possibly being TRBD2 (6 bases). V shed 1 base and J shed 1 base, with 10 bases lying between them. The CDR3 runs to 16 residues. From germline, CDR1 is SGHAT and CDR2 FQNNGV. The CDR3 region is CASSLGYSGNTGELFF. CDR3 DNA sequence: TGTGCCAGCAGCTTAGGTTATAGCGGGAACACCGGGGAGCTGTTTTTT.

This clone was seen a few times. The chain joins TRBV11-2 to TRBJ2-7, with D unresolved. Germline CDR1 reads SGHAT; CDR2 reads FQNNGV. V lost 5 bases and J 2 bases, leaving 16 bases between the germline ends. CDR3 length: 15 residues. CDR3 nucleotide sequence: TGTGCCAGCAGCCAAAGAATGGCAGGCCCCTACGAGCAGTACTTC. This translates into CASSQRMAGPYEQYF.

V is TRBV6-6 and J is TRBJ1-2; D not certain. Germline-derived CDR1 and CDR2 are MNHNY and SVGAGI (reference sequence). V gave up 5 bases and J gave up 4 bases, with 20 bases separating them. This CDR3 comprises 16 residues. The CDR3 DNA reads TGTGCCAGCAGTACACAATCTACTAGGACGGCCTATGGCTACACCTTC. Translation: CASSTQSTRTAYGYTF.

The chain has TRBV27 and TRBJ1-1; 10 nucleotides align to TRBD1. The germline V gene has CDR1 MNHEY and CDR2 SMNVEV (reference sequence). The CDR3 consists of 16 residues. Unmatched junction bases numbered 7, after V lost 6 bases and J lost 0 bases. The CDR3 is CASSHDRGRMNTEAFF. In nucleotides, the CDR3 is TGTGCCAGCAGCCACGACAGGGGGCGGATGAACACTGAAGCTTTCTTT.

The gene calls are TRBV29-1 and TRBJ2-5, with 8 bases that match TRBD2. V lost 6 bases and J lost 2; bases outside the gene matches: 5. The CDR3 is made up of 13 amino acids. The V gene's germline CDR1 is SQVTM and CDR2 ANQGSEA. The CDR3 DNA follows: TGCAGCGTCCCGCGGGGGGCTCAAGAGACCCAGTACTTC. Residues: CSVPRGAQETQYF.

The V and J genes are TRBV28 and TRBJ2-4; 7 bases line up with TRBD1. This CDR3 is built from 14 residues. Per the germline V gene, CDR1 is MDHEN and CDR2 is SYDVKM. Unmatched junction bases numbered 6, after V lost 4 bases and J lost 6 bases. The CDR3 spells CASSSTRQGNIQYF. In DNA, the CDR3 is TGTGCCAGCAGTTCAACACGACAGGGAAACATTCAGTACTTC.

The genes are TRBV7-6 and TRBJ2-7; 8 bases match TRBD1. The V and J ends lost 0 bases and 2 bases, in that order; junction bases with no gene match: 6. The CDR3 runs 16 residues. CDR1 and CDR2 (germline): SGHVS, FNYEAQ. CDR3 sequence reads: CASSLAEDRATYEQYF. CDR3 DNA: TGTGCCAGCAGCTTAGCTGAGGACAGGGCCACCTACGAGCAGTACTTC.

This clone occurred once. The chain has TRBV3-1 (or the pseudogene TRBV3-2) and TRBJ2-3; the match to TRBD2 covers 11 bases. The V and J ends lost 4 bases and 7 bases, in that order; junction bases with no gene match: 13. CDR1 and CDR2 from the germline V gene are LGHDT and YNNKEL (reference sequence). This CDR3 has 17 amino acids. The CDR3: CASSLAGGPWVRYTQYF. The CDR3 DNA reads as TGTGCCAGCAGCCTAGCGGGGGGGCCCTGGGTGAGGTATACGCAGTATTTT.

The V gene is TRBV19, the J gene TRBJ2-1; 9 positions agree with TRBD1. The CDR3 is made up of 18 amino acids. Germline V CDR1 and CDR2: LNHDA, SQIVND (reference sequence). The J segment lost 5 bases and the V segment lost 5 bases, leaving 16 bases of the junction unmatched. The CDR3 DNA is TGTGCCAGTAGTCCCCGTTGGTCCGGACAGGGGACCAACAATGAGCAGTTCTTC. Translating it yields CASSPRWSGQGTNNEQFF.

The V gene is TRBV7-3, the J gene TRBJ2-1, with D unclear. V was cut by 4 bases and J by 3 bases, with 7 bases left in between. In germline, CDR1 is SGHTA, CDR2 FQGTGA. The CDR3 is 13 amino acids. The DNA for the CDR3 is TGTGCCAGCAGCTCCGGAGACTACAATGAGCAGTTCTTC. Translation: CASSSGDYNEQFF.

CDR3 nucleotide sequence: TGTGCCAGCAGCTTTTACTTAGTGGGACAGCGTGGAAACACCATATATTTT. Its translation is CASSFYLVGQRGNTIYF. The chain combines TRBV7-8 with TRBJ1-3; 7 bases line up with TRBD1. CDR3 length: 17 residues. J was trimmed by 3 bases and V by 3 bases; bases with no gene match: 11. Germline V gene lookup returns CDR1 SGHVS and CDR2 FQNEAQ.

This chain links TRBV27 with TRBJ2-3, with D maybe TRBD2 (5 bases). V lost 10 bases, J lost 0 bases, and 23 bases lay in between. The CDR3 totals 17 residues. Germline lookup yields CDR1 MNHEY and CDR2 SMNVEV (reference sequence). In DNA, the CDR3 is TGTGCCACCCACCGGGGTAATTCGGCTACTAGCACAGATACGCAGTATTTT. This gives the protein CATHRGNSATSTDTQYF.

The chain links TRBV13 to TRBJ1-2; 9 nucleotides agree with TRBD1. Germline loops: CDR1 PRHDT, CDR2 FYEKMQ (reference sequence). This CDR3 comprises 18 residues. Unmatched junction bases numbered 13, after V lost 5 bases and J lost 0 bases. The CDR3 protein is CASSLRRTGARTNYGYTF. The CDR3 region has the DNA TGTGCCAGCAGCCTAAGAAGGACAGGGGCAAGAACTAACTATGGCTACACCTTC.

J is TRBJ1-6 and V is TRBV19; TRBD1 aligns across 8 bases. Germline-derived CDR1 and CDR2 are LNHDA and SQIVND (reference sequence). The trim removed 3 bases at V and 10 bases at J, leaving 11 bases unmatched. This CDR3 is built from 16 residues. CDR3 coding DNA: TGTGCCAGTAGTATGAAGCAGGGGGCCCTAAAATCACCCCTCCACTTT. This sequence encodes CASSMKQGALKSPLHF.

This clone appeared once. J is TRBJ2-1 and V is TRBV19, with 8 nucleotides matching TRBD2. The germline CDR1 and CDR2 sequences are LNHDA and SQIVND (reference sequence). The CDR3 is made up of 15 amino acids. The junction had 7 bases not matched to a gene; V was cut back by 6 bases and J by 3 bases. CDR3 sequence reads: CASSPTSGGYNEQFF. CDR3 sequence (DNA): TGTGCCAGTAGCCCTACTAGCGGAGGCTACAATGAGCAGTTCTTC.

The rearrangement links TRBV12-5 to TRBJ1-1; TRBD1 is a possible D gene (6 bases). V was shortened by 0 bases and J by 7 bases, with 12 bases between the two germline ends. In germline, CDR1 is LGHNT, CDR2 FRNRAP. This CDR3 contains 14 residues. The CDR3 DNA follows: TGTGCTAGTGGTTTGGTTCAGGGGTCTTTTGAAGCTTTCTTT. Its protein product is CASGLVQGSFEAFF.

This clone came up once. CDR3 sequence (DNA): TGTGCCAGCAGCCAGTTCCTCCTAGCGGATTCCTACAATGAGCAGTTCTTC. Protein product: CASSQFLLADSYNEQFF. The chain joins TRBV7-2 to TRBJ2-1; 7 nucleotides align to TRBD2. The V and J ends lost 5 bases and 1 base, in that order; junction bases with no gene match: 11. There are 17 residues in the CDR3. Looked up from germline, CDR1 is SGHTA and CDR2 is FQGNSA.

Here the CDR3 DNA reads TGTGCCAGCAGCTTTAGCGGGGGGGTCTACAATGAGCAGTTCTTC. It translates to CASSFSGGVYNEQFF. This chain links TRBV5-4 with TRBJ2-1; 11 nucleotides line up with TRBD2. CDR1 is SGHNT and CDR2 is YYREEE in the germline V gene (reference sequence). The CDR3 contains 15 residues. The V and J ends lost 2 bases and 3 bases, in that order; junction bases with no gene match: 1.

Here the CDR3 DNA reads TGTGCCAGCAGCCGCCTTCTGGGCATGAACACTGAAGCTTTCTTT. This sequence encodes CASSRLLGMNTEAFF. The rearrangement joins TRBV4-2 to TRBJ1-1, with D hard to call. The germline gives CDR1 LGHNA, CDR2 YNFKEQ. The length of the CDR3 is 15 residues. Trimming took 4 bases from V and 0 from J, leaving 12 bases between them.

In its sample, this clone was seen once. This chain joins TRBV11-3 and TRBJ2-2; 7 nucleotides line up with TRBD1. V lost 5 bases and J lost 0; bases outside the gene matches: 6. This CDR3 spans 16 amino acids. Germline assignment: CDR1 SGHNT and CDR2 YENEEA. The CDR3 region has the DNA TGTGCCAGCAGCCATCACAGGGGCTCGAACACCGGGGAGCTGTTTTTT. Its protein product is CASSHHRGSNTGELFF.

The chain combines TRBV3-1 (or the pseudogene TRBV3-2) with TRBJ2-1; D uncertain. The CDR3 spans 14 residues. The V gene's germline CDR1 is LGHDT and CDR2 YNNKEL (reference sequence). With 0 bases removed from V and 9 bases from J, the gap between germline ends came to 12 bases. This CDR3 is CASSQEISIGEQFF. In nucleotides, the CDR3 is TGTGCCAGCAGCCAAGAGATTAGCATCGGTGAGCAGTTCTTC.